This T cell receptor beta chain was profiled in a study of cytomegalovirus exposure and HLA in healthy donors. Concerning this clone: Its antigen is unknown.

Findings of the study overall: As confirmed in vitro, a few CMV-associated chains were specific for CMV antigens. Beyond CMV serostatus, there was no information to go on about immune exposure. Rare sequences made up most TCRs, while some public TCRs were found in many donors. Later analysis demonstrated an association between a missense DCLRE1C variant and TCR beta V- and J-gene trimming.

Researchers ran the PCR with 60 Vbeta and 13 Jbeta primers. The method was immunoSEQ multiplex PCR; TCRdb's version includes in-frame clones alone and lacks a portion of them. In the table there are about 160,000 clones, roughly 78% of which are singletons. J was trimmed by 6 bases and V by 3 bases; bases with no gene match: 2. Germline CDR1 is KGHSH and CDR2 is LQKENI. The CDR3 sequence is 13 residues long. The chain recombines TRBV18 with TRBJ2-7, with 10 nucleotides matching TRBD1. The receptor was isolated from a woman between 40 and 55 years old in good health and CMV-seronegative. Sequencing was performed on PBMCs. CDR3 sequence: CASSPGQGSEQYF. The CDR3 DNA is TGTGCCAGCTCACCGGGACAGGGGAGCGAGCAGTACTTC.